The clone carrying this TCR beta chain is medium-sized within its sample. Its antigen is as yet unknown. As an off-target read in a library built for alpha chains, this beta chain has a frequency of little significance. The time point was: sample taken at primary tumor resection. Researchers sequenced whole RNA taken from tumor, nontumor lung or frozen PBMC without sorting. These data belong to a study of spatial heterogeneity in lung cancer. Study context: A T cell module score from matched bulk RNA-seq correlated strongly with TCR transcript counts in tumor regions. Study results and limitations: It was found that expanded intratumoral alpha and beta TCR counts tracked tumor mutation counts.

Individually, TCR cDNA molecules were each labelled with a unique molecular identifier. TCRdb ran MiXCR on the 5' RACE reads and lists one entry per CDR3 protein. This sample carries roughly 7,000 distinct CDR3 sequences, 14% of them seen once, and the ten largest clones take around 9%. CDR3 size: 11 residues. V was shortened by 6 bases and J by 4 bases, with 7 bases between the two germline ends. Germline CDR1 reads SGHTA; CDR2 reads FQGNSA. This chain connects TRBV7-2 to TRBJ2-7; D not certain. The origin of this receptor is a female donor with early-stage non-small cell lung cancer. The sample was lung tumor tissue, taken at surgery. CDR3 coding DNA: TGTGCCAGCAGTCTGAGGTACGAGCAGTACTTC. The encoded protein is CASSLRYEQYF.